A single sample is the source of the 2 T cell receptor beta chains below, sequenced in a study of blood T cell repertoires in COVID-19. Libraries were prepared by immunoSEQ multiplex PCR; TCRdb keeps only in-frame clonotypes and omits some of them. The table records about 50,000 clones, about 80% of them present only once. Sequencing input: peripheral blood. The receptors shown here come from a man in his 70s with acute or convalescent COVID-19.

This clone came up once. The V call is TRBV9, the J call TRBJ1-2, with 11 positions matching TRBD1. This CDR3 has 14 residues. Looked up from germline, CDR1 is SGDLS and CDR2 is YYNGEE. After removal of 6 bases from V and 7 bases from J, the junction contained 8 bases not matched to a gene. The CDR3 DNA sequence: TGTGCCAGCACCAGGACAGGGGGCGCAGGTGGCTACACCTTC. Amino acid sequence: CASTRTGGAGGYTF.

This chain joins TRBV9 and TRBJ1-4, with D unresolved. Trimming stripped 0 bases from V and 7 bases from J, with 13 bases between. Germline CDR1 SGDLS, CDR2 YYNGEE. CDR3 length: 15 amino acids. The CDR3, as DNA: TGTGCCAGCAGCGTAGTTAGTGGTGGGCGTGAAAAACTGTTTTTT. Translating gives CASSVVSGGREKLFF. Drawing the rest from reference TRBV9 and TRBJ1-4, the complete variable domain is DSGVTQTPKHLITATGQRVTLRCSPRSGDLSVYWYQQSLDQGLQFLIQYYNGEERAKGNILERFSAQQFPDLHSELNLSSLELGDSALYFCASSVVSGGREKLFFGSGTQLSVL.